This T cell receptor beta chain was recovered during a study of technical replicates of blood from a handful of donors. CDR3 size: 14 residues. The germline V gene encodes CDR1 SGHRS and CDR2 YFSETQ. The V and J ends lost 0 bases and 7 bases respectively, with 10 bases between them. Clones were read by immunoSEQ multiplex PCR, and TCRdb kept only the in-frame ones, dropping some. The sample consists of about 85,000 clones, around 94% of them appearing once. The sequenced material came from T cells isolated from PBMCs. The J gene is TRBJ1-4, the V gene TRBV5-1; possibly TRBD1 for D (6 bases). The clonotype originates from a human donor in good health. The CDR3 is CASSLGQGSEKLFF. The CDR3 DNA sequence: TGCGCCAGCAGCTTGGGCCAGGGGAGTGAAAAACTGTTTTTT.